Listed below are T cell receptor beta chains from one sample, sequenced in a study of blood T cell repertoires in COVID-19. Repertoires were generated with immunoSEQ multiplex PCR, while TCRdb's copy carries only in-frame clones and drops some. The repertoire holds about 14,000 clones, roughly 89% seen once, with 30% to 40% in the top ten. Specimen: peripheral blood. Receptor source: a man in his forties or fifties with active COVID-19. Each CDR3 is given with its conserved first and last residue. D genes are given only for firm matches.

.	TRBV5-4	CASSTGGHGTDTQYF
TRBD2	TRBV18	CASTITSGNEQFF
.	TRBV27	CASSLVFGEGETEAFF
TRBD2	TRBV28	CASSFLAGTDTQYF
TRBD1	TRBV9	CASSSQRGGASYGYTF
.	TRBV15	CATSRTVGVSSTDTQYF
TRBD1	TRBV7-9	CASSTQQGLGEKLFF
TRBD2	TRBV4-1	CASSQTGLAGAYEQYF
.	TRBV27	CASSQILTGAYEQYF
TRBD1	TRBV9	CASSGGQGREQYF
TRBD2	TRBV7-3	CASSLSGNYNEQFF
.	TRBV11-2	CASSHYGRGTDTQYF
TRBD1	TRBV18	CASSPRQGLDSSGNTIYF
TRBD2	TRBV2	CASTGGSGLEQYF
TRBD1	TRBV11-3	CASSRAGTGYEQYF
.	TRBV9	CASSGRVGRDYNEQFF
TRBD1	TRBV30	CAWSWTGRTGEQFF
.	TRBV6-5	CASSLGQGGETQYF
TRBD2	TRBV6-5	CASRSSGYNEQFF
TRBD2	TRBV19	CASSAPGTSGSYEQYF
.	TRBV3-1/TRBV3-2	CASSQETGADTQYF
TRBD1	TRBV5-1	CASRDRDLHSMNTEAFF
.	TRBV7-9	CASSQQNTGELFF
.	TRBV7-9	CASSPPGSTDTQYF
.	TRBV27	CASSPTDYTGELFF
TRBD1	TRBV6-5	CASRNRDRGSYEQYF
TRBD2	TRBV7-8	CASSPYRAGLAGGKTGELFF
.	TRBV5-6	CASSHGYEQYF
TRBD1	TRBV5-1	CASSKRTGTEDYEQYF
.	TRBV19	CASSPADSRPEQFF
.	TRBV19	CASSISNQPQHF
.	TRBV12-3/TRBV12-4	CASSLLGTEAFF